The rows below give T cell receptor beta chains drawn from one sample of a study of cytomegalovirus exposure and HLA in healthy donors. Libraries were prepared by immunoSEQ multiplex PCR; TCRdb keeps only in-frame clonotypes and omits some of them. This table has about 170,000 clones, over 65% appearing once. The sample consisted of PBMCs. The receptors here all came from a female donor in good health and CMV-seronegative. The CDR3 runs from the conserved cysteine through the conserved F or W. Fields, in order: D gene, J gene, clone size, V gene, CDR3 DNA, CDR3 protein. The D gene is left open where the match is weak. Expanded clones get a size class; other rows say once, few or many, or leave the size out.

TRBD1 | TRBJ2-7 | few | TRBV20-1 | TGCAGTGTCCCAGGACAGGTTCAGTACTTC | CSVPGQVQYF
TRBD1 | TRBJ1-2 | once | TRBV7-2 | TGTGCCAGCAGCTTTGACAGGGCACCCAACTATGGCTACACCTTC | CASSFDRAPNYGYTF
- | TRBJ2-7 | - | TRBV25-1 | TGTGCCAGCAGTGATTCTGGCTTCTACGAGCAGTACTTC | CASSDSGFYEQYF
TRBD2 | TRBJ2-6 | - | TRBV30 | TGTGCCTGGAGTCCGCCGAATTGGCGGGGGGGCCGCTCTGGGGCCAACGGCCTGACTTTC | CAWSPPNWRGGRSGANGLTF
TRBD1 | TRBJ1-2 | - | TRBV28 | TGTGCCAGCAGCGCCGGGACAGGGCCTAACTATGGCTACACCTTC | CASSAGTGPNYGYTF
- | TRBJ2-7 | - | TRBV6-5 | TGTGCCAGCAGTTACTCGCGGGACCTAGCCTACGAGCAGTACTTC | CASSYSRDLAYEQYF
TRBD1 | TRBJ2-7 | - | TRBV4-3 | TGCGCCAGCAGCCAAGATGTTATCTTAGGGGGCCGCGAACAGCAGTACTTC | CASSQDVILGGREQQYF
TRBD1 | TRBJ2-5 | - | TRBV5-1 | TGCGCCAGCAGCTTGCAAGGGGGCGCACGGGGCGAGACCCAGTACTTC | CASSLQGGARGETQYF
TRBD1 | TRBJ1-2 | - | TRBV7-2 | TGTGCCAGCAGCTCCCTGGGGACAGGGAACTATGGCTACACCTTC | CASSSLGTGNYGYTF
- | TRBJ2-7 | - | TRBV29-1 | TGCAGCGTCATGAGCCCCCGCTACGAGCAGTACTTC | CSVMSPRYEQYF
TRBD1 | TRBJ1-2 | - | TRBV28 | TGTGCCAGCAGTCTCCGGGACAGGGATGATGGCTACACCTTC | CASSLRDRDDGYTF
- | TRBJ2-5 | - | TRBV19 | TGTGCCAGTAGTATAGGCACGGAGCTTTTTCAAGAGACCCAGTACTTC | CASSIGTELFQETQYF
TRBD2 | TRBJ2-5 | - | TRBV9 | TGTGCCAGCAGCGTAGCTTTCCTACGGGGGGGGTATGGAGAGACCCAGTACTTC | CASSVAFLRGGYGETQYF
TRBD1 | TRBJ1-1 | once | TRBV7-3 | TGTGCCAGCAGCCCGTCGGGGACAGGGGGTATGAACACTGAAGCTTTCTTT | CASSPSGTGGMNTEAFF
TRBD1 | TRBJ2-7 | - | TRBV7-8 | TGTGCCAGCAGCCGAACCGACAGGGGGGGGTACGAGCAGTACTTC | CASSRTDRGGYEQYF
- | TRBJ2-7 | - | TRBV5-6 | TGTGCCAGCAGCGTTACCTACGAGCAGTACTTC | CASSVTYEQYF
- | TRBJ2-5 | - | TRBV20-1 | TGCAGTGCGCACATCCAAGAGGCCCAGTACTTC | CSAHIQEAQYF
TRBD2 | TRBJ2-7 | few | TRBV6-5 | TGTGCCAGCAGACTCAGCGGGGGGCTTGGCTACGAGCAGTACTTC | CASRLSGGLGYEQYF
TRBD2 | TRBJ2-3 | - | TRBV27 | TGTGCCAGCAGTTCCCGATGGGGACTAGCGGGGGGATTGTTGACAGATACGCAGTATTTT | CASSSRWGLAGGLLTDTQYF
- | TRBJ2-6 | - | TRBV11-2 | TGTGCCAGCAGACCGAGTTTGAACTCTGGGGCCAACGTCCTGACTTTC | CASRPSLNSGANVLTF
- | TRBJ1-2 | few | TRBV11-2 | TGTGCCAGCAGCTTCGGAGGACAGAGAAACTATGGCTACACCTTC | CASSFGGQRNYGYTF
- | TRBJ2-7 | - | TRBV28 | TGTGCCAGCAGTTTATTCCTCGCTCGAGGGAGTCAAAACGAGCAGTACTTC | CASSLFLARGSQNEQYF
TRBD2 | TRBJ2-3 | few | TRBV5-6 | TGTGCCAGCAGCGCCAGACTAGCGGGGGCCACAGATACGCAGTATTTT | CASSARLAGATDTQYF
- | TRBJ1-2 | - | TRBV20-1 | TGCAGTGCCCGTACTAACTATGGCTACACCTTC | CSARTNYGYTF
- | TRBJ2-7 | - | TRBV14 | TGTGCCAGCAGCCAAGATGCAGTCGTAACCCCCTTCTTC | CASSQDAVVTPFF
TRBD2 | TRBJ2-5 | - | TRBV9 | TGTGCCAGCAGCCGCGGAAGCGGGGACGTGGGGACCCAGTACTTC | CASSRGSGDVGTQYF
- | TRBJ1-1 | - | TRBV11-3 | TGTGCCAGCAGAAATTGGCGGCAGGGGAGCACTGAAGCTTTCTTT | CASRNWRQGSTEAFF
- | TRBJ2-7 | - | TRBV18 | TGTGCCAGCTCACCTAAGGGAGCTAGCTACGAGCAGTACTTC | CASSPKGASYEQYF